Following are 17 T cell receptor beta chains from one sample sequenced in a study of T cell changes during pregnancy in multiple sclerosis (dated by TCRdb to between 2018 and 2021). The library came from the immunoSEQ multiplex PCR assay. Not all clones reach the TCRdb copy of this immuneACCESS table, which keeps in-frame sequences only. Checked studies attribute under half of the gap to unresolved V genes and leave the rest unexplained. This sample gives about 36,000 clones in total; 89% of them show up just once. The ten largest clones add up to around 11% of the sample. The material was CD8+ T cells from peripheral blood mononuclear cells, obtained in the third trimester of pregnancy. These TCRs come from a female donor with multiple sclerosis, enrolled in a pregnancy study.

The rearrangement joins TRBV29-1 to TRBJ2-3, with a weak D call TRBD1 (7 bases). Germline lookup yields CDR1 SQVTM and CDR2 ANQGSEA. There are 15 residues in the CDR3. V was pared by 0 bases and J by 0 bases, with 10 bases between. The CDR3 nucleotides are TGCAGCGTTGAAGAGGCGGGACAGAGCACAGATACGCAGTATTTT. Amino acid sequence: CSVEEAGQSTDTQYF.

CDR3 protein: CASSLTGTGLYEQYF. Written as DNA, the CDR3 is TGTGCCAGCAGCCTTACCGGGACAGGGCTCTACGAGCAGTACTTC. V usage is TRBV9 and J usage is TRBJ2-7; 9 bases agree with TRBD1. The CDR3 spans 15 residues. CDR1 is SGDLS and CDR2 is YYNGEE in the germline V gene. J lost 3 bases, V lost 4 bases, and 8 bases had no gene match.

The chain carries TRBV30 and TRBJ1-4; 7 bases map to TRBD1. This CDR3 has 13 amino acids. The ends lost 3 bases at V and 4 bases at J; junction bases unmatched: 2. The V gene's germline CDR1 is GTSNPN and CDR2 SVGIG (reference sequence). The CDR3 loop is CAWSDRDNEKLFF. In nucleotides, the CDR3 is TGTGCCTGGAGCGACAGGGATAATGAAAAACTGTTTTTT.

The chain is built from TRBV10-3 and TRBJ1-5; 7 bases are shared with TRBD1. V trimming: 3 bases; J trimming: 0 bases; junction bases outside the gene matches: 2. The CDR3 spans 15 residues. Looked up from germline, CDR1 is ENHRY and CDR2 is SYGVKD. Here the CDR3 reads CAISEQGYSNQPQHF. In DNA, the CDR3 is TGTGCCATCAGTGAACAGGGGTATAGCAATCAGCCCCAGCATTTT.

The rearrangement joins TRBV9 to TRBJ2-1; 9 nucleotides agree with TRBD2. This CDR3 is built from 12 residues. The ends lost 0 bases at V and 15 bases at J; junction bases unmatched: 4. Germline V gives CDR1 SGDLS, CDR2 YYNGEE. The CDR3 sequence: CASSVGAGGVFF. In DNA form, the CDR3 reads TGTGCCAGCAGCGTAGGTGCGGGAGGGGTGTTCTTC.

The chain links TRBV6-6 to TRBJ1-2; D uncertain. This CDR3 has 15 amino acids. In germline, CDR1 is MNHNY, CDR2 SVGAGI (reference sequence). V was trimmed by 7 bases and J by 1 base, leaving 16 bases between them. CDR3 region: CASTPLPSNNYGYTF. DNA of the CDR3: TGTGCCAGCACCCCCTTGCCCAGTAATAACTATGGCTACACCTTC.

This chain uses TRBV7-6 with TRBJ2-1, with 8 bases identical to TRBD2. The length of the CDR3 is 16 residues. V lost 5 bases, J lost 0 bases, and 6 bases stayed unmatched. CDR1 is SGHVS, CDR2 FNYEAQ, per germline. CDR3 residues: CASSATSGSSYNEQFF. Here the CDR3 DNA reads TGTGCCAGCAGCGCAACTAGCGGAAGCTCCTACAATGAGCAGTTCTTC.

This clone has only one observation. Here the CDR3 DNA reads TGCGCCAGCAGCTGGGGGGGCTCTGACACCATATATTTT. Translated: CASSWGGSDTIYF. The chain employs TRBV5-1 and TRBJ1-3; D is possibly TRBD1 (6 bases). Germline loops: CDR1 SGHRS, CDR2 YFSETQ. The V end was cut by 3 bases, the J end by 8 bases, with 12 bases between. This CDR3 has 13 residues.

CDR3: CASSQWRAEQFF. The CDR3 DNA sequence: TGCGCCAGCAGCCAGTGGAGGGCCGAGCAGTTCTTC. This chain uses TRBV4-3 with TRBJ2-1, with D possibly matching TRBD2 (6 bases). Trimming cost V 3 bases and J 10 bases, with 10 bases left between them. Germline lookup yields CDR1 LGHNA and CDR2 YSLEER. This CDR3 has 12 amino acids.

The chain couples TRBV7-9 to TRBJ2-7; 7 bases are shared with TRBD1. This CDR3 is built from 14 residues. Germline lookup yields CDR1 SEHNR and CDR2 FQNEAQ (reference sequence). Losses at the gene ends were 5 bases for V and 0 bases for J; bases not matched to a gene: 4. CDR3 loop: CASSRDSFSYEQYF. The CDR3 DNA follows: TGTGCCAGCAGCCGGGACAGTTTCTCCTACGAGCAGTACTTC. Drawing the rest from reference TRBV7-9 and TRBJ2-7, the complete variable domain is DTGVSQNPRHKITKRGQNVTFRCDPISEHNRLYWYRQTLGQGPEFLTYFQNEAQLEKSRLLSDRFSAERPKGSFSTLEIQRTEQGDSAMYLCASSRDSFSYEQYFGPGTRLTVT.

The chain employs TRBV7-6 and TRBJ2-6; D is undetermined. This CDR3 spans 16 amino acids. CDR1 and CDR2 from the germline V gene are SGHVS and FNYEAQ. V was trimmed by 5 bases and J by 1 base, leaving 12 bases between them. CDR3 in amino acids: CASSLSMESGANVLTF. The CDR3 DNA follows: TGTGCCAGCAGCCTTAGTATGGAGTCTGGGGCCAACGTCCTGACTTTC.

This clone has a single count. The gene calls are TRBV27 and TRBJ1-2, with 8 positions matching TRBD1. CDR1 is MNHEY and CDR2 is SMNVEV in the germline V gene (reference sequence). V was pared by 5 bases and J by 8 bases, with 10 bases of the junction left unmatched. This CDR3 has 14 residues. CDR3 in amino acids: CASSPLTGVEGYTF. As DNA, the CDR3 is TGTGCCAGCAGTCCCCTGACAGGGGTCGAGGGCTACACCTTC.

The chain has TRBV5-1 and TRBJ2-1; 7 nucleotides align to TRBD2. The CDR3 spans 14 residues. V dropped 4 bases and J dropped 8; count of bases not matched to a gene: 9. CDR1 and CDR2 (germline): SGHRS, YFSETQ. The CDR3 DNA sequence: TGCGCCAGCAGCCCCGAAAGCGGGAACGATGAGCAGTTCTTC. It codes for CASSPESGNDEQFF.

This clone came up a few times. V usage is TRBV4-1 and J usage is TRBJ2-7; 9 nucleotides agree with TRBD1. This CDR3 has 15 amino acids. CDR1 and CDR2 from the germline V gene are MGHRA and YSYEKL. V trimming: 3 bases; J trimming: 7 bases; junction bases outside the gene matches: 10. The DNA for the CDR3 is TGCGCCAGCAGCCAGGACCGGGACAGGGTTTGGGAGCAGTACTTC. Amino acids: CASSQDRDRVWEQYF.

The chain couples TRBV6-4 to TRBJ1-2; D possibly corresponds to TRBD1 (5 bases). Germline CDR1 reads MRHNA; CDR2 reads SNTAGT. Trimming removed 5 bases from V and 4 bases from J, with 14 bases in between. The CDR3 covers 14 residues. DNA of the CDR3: TGTGCCAGCAGTCCAACTGGGGGGACCTATGGCTACACCTTC. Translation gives CASSPTGGTYGYTF.

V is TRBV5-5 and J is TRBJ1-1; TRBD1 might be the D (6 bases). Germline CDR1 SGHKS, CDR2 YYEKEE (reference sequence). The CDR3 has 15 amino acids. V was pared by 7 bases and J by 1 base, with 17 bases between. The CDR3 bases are TGTGCCAGCCTCACGCGGGGGCTCGGGAACACTGAAGCTTTCTTT. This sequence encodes CASLTRGLGNTEAFF.

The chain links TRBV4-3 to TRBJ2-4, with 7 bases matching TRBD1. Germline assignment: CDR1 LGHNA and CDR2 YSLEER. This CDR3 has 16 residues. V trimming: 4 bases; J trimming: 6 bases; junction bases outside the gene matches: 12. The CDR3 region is CASSPGRTGGLNIQYF. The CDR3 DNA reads TGCGCCAGCAGCCCCGGCCGGACAGGAGGCCTAAACATTCAGTACTTC.